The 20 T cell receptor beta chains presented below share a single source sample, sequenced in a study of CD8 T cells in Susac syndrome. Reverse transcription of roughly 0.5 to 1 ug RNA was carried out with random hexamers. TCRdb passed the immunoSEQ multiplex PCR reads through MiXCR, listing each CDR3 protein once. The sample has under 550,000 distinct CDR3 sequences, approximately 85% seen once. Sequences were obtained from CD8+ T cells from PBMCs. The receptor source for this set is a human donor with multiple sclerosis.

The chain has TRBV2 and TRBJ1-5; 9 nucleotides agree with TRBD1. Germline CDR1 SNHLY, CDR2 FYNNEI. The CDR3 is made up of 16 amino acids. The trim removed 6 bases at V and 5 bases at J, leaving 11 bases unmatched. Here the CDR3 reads CASSEPRDREYQPQHF. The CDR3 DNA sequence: TGTGCCAGCAGCGAACCCCGGGACAGGGAGTATCAGCCCCAGCATTTT.

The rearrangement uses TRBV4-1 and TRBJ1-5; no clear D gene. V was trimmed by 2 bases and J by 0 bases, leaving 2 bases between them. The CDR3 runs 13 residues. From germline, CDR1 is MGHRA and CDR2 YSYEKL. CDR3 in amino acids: CASSQRSNQPQHF. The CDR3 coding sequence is TGCGCCAGCAGCCAACGTAGCAATCAGCCCCAGCATTTT.

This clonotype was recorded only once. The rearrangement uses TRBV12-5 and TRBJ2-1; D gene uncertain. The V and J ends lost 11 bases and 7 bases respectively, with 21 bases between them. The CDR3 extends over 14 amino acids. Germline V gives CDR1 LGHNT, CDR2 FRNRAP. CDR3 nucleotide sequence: TGTGCTTTCCTCGGATGGCCAGGATGTAATGAGCAGTTCTTC. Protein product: CAFLGWPGCNEQFF.

CDR3 sequence reads: CASSFSSDGAGNTIYF. CDR3 DNA sequence: TGTGCCAGCAGTTTTTCGTCTGACGGGGCTGGAAACACCATATATTTT. The V and J genes are TRBV27 and TRBJ1-3; D call uncertain. There are 16 residues in the CDR3. V was trimmed by 3 bases and J by 2 bases, leaving 14 bases between them. The germline V gene has CDR1 MNHEY and CDR2 SMNVEV (reference sequence).

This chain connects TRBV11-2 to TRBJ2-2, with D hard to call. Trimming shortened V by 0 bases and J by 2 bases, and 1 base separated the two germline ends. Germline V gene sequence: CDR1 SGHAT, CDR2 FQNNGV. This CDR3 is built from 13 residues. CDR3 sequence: CASSLDNTGELFF. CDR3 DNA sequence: TGTGCCAGCAGCTTAGACAACACCGGGGAGCTGTTTTTT.

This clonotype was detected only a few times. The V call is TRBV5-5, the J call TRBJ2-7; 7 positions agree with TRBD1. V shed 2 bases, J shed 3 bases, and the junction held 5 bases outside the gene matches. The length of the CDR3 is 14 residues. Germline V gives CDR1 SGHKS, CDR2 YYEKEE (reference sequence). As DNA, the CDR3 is TGTGCCAGCAGCTTTGGGACAGAGTACTACGAGCAGTACTTC. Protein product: CASSFGTEYYEQYF.

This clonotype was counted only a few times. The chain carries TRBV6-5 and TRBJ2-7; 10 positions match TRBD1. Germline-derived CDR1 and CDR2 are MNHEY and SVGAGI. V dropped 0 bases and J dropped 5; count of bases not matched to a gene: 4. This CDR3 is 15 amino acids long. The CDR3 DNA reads TGTGCCAGCAGTTACTCCCGACAGGGGGCACACGAGCAGTACTTC. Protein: CASSYSRQGAHEQYF.

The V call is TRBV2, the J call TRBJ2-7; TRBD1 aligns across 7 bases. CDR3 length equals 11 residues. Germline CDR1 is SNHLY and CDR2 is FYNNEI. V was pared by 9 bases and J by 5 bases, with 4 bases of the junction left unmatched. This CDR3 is CARGDSHEQYF. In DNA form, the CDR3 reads TGTGCCAGGGGGGACAGCCACGAGCAGTACTTC.

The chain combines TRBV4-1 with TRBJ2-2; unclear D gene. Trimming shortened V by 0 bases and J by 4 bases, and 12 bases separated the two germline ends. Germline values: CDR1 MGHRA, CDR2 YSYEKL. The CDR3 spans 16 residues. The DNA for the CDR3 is TGCGCCAGCAGCCAAGATCGGTCCAGCAGCACCGGGGAGCTGTTTTTT. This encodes CASSQDRSSSTGELFF.

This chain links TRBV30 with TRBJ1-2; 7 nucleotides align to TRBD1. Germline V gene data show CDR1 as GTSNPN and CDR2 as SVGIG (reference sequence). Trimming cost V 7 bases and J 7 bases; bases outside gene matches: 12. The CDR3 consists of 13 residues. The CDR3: CASVQGDWGGYTF. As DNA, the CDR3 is TGTGCCTCTGTCCAGGGGGATTGGGGTGGCTACACCTTC.

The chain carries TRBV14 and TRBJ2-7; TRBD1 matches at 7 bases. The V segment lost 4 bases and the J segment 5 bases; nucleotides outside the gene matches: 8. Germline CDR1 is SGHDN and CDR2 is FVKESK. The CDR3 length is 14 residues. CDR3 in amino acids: CASSPWTGYDEQYF. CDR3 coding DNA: TGTGCCAGCAGCCCGTGGACAGGATACGACGAGCAGTACTTC.

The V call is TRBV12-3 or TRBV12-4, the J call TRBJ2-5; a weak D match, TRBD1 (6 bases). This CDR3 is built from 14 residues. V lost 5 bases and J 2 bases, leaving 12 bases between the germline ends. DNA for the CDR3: TGTGCCAGCAGTCCCGACGGACAGCAAGAGACCCAGTACTTC. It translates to CASSPDGQQETQYF.

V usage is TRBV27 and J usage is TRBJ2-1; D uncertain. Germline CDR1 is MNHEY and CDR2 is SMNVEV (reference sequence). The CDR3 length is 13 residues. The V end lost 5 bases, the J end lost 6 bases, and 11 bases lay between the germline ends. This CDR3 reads CASSPRVGNEQFF. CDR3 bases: TGTGCCAGCAGTCCTCGGGTCGGCAATGAGCAGTTCTTC.

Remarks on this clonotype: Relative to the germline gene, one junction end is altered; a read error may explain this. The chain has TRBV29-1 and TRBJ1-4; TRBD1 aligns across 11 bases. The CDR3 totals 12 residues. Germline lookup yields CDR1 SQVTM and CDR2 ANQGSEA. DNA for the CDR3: TGCAGCGTTAACCTCCTGGGACAGGGGGTTTCTTTT. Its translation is CSVNLLGQGVSF.

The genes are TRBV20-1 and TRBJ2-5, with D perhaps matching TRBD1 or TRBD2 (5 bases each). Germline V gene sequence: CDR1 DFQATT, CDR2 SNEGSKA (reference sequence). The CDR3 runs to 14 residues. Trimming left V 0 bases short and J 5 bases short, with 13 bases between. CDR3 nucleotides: TGCAGTGCTAGAGATCAATCAGGGAGTGAGACCCAGTACTTC. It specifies CSARDQSGSETQYF.

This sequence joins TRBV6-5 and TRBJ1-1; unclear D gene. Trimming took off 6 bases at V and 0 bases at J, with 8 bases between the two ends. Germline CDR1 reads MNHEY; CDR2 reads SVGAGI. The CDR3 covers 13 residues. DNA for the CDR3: TGTGCCAGCAGACACACAGTGAACACTGAAGCTTTCTTT. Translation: CASRHTVNTEAFF.

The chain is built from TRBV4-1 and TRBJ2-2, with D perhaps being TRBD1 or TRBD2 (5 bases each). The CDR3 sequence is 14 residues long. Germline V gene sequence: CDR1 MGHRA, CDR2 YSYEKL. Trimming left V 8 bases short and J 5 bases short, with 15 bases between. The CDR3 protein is CASQRGEGTGELFF. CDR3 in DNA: TGCGCCAGCCAGAGGGGCGAAGGAACCGGGGAGCTGTTTTTT.

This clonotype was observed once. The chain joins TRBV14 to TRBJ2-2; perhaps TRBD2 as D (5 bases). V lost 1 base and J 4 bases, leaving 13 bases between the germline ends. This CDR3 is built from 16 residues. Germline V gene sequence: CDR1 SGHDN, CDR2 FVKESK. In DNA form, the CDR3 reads TGTGCCAGCAGCCAAGCTGCGGGCAGAGGCACCGGGGAGCTGTTTTTT. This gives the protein CASSQAAGRGTGELFF.

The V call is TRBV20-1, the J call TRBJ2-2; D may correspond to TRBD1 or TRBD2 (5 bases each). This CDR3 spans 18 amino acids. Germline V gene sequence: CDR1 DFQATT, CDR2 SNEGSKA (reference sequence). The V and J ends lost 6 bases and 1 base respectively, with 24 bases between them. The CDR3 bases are TGCAGTGCACTCGGAAGAATTGGGGGAGTCGGGAACACCGGGGAGCTGTTTTTT. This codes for CSALGRIGGVGNTGELFF.

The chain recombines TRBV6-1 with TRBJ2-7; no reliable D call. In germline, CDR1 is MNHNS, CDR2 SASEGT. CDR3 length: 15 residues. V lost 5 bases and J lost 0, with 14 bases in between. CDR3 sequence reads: CASSPLETVSYEQYF. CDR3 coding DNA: TGTGCCAGCAGTCCTTTGGAGACGGTCTCCTACGAGCAGTACTTC.